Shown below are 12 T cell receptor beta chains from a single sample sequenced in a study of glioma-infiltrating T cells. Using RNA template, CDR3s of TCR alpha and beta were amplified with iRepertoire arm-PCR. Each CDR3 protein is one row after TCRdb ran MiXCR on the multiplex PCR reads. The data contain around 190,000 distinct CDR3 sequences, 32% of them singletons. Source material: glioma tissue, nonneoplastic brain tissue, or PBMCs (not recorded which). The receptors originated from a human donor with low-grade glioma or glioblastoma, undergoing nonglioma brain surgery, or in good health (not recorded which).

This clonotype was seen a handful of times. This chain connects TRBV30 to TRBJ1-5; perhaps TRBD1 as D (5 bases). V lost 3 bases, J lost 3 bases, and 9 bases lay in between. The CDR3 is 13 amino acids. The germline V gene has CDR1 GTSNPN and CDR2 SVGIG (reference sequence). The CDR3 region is CAWSQGPNQPQHF. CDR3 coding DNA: TGTGCCTGGAGCCAGGGTCCCAATCAGCCCCAGCATTTT.

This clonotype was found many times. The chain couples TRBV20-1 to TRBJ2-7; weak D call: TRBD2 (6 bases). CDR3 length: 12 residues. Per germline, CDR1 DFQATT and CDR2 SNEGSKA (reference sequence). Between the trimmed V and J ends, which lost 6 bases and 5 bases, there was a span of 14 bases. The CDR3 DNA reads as TGCAGTGCAACCCGGAGGGTCGACGAGCAGTACTTC. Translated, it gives CSATRRVDEQYF.

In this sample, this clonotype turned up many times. The CDR3 bases are TGTGCCAGCAGCCACACCTCGACAGGGGAAGGTGGCTACACCTTC. Amino acid sequence: CASSHTSTGEGGYTF. The chain is built from TRBV3-1 and TRBJ1-2, with 8 nucleotides matching TRBD1. CDR3 length equals 15 residues. J lost 7 bases, V lost 3 bases, and 10 bases had no gene match. CDR1 is LGHDT and CDR2 is YNNKEL in the germline V gene (reference sequence). The complete variable domain, with remaining parts taken from reference TRBV3-1 and TRBJ1-2, reads DTAVSQTPKYLVTQMGNDKSIKCEQNLGHDTMYWYKQDSKKFLKIMFSYNNKELIINETVPNRFSPKSPDKAHLNLHINSLELGDSAVYFCASSHTSTGEGGYTFGSGTRLTVV.

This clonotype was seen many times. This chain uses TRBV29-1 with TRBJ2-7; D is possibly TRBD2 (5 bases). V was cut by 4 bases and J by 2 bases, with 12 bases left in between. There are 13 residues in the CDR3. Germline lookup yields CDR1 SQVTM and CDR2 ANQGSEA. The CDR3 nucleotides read TGCAGCGTTGTGAGCGGATTGGCCTACGAGCAGTACTTC. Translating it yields CSVVSGLAYEQYF.

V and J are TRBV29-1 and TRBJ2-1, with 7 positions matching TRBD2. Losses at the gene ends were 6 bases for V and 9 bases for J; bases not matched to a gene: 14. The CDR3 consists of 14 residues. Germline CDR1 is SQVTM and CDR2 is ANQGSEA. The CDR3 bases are TGCAGCGTCGAGAGAGAGGGAGGGCTAGGTGAGCAGTTCTTC. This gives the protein CSVEREGGLGEQFF.

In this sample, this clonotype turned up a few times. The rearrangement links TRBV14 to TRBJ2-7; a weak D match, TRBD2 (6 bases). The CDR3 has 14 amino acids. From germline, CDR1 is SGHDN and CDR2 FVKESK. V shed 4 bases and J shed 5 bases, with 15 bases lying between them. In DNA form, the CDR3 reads TGTGCCAGCAGCCCATACCTCGGACTAAACGAGCAGTACTTC. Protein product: CASSPYLGLNEQYF. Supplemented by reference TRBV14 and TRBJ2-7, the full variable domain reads EAGVTQFPSHSVIEKGQTVTLRCDPISGHDNLYWYRRVMGKEIKFLLHFVKESKQDESGMPNNRFLAERTGGTYSTLKVQPAELEDSGVYFCASSPYLGLNEQYFGPGTRLTVT.

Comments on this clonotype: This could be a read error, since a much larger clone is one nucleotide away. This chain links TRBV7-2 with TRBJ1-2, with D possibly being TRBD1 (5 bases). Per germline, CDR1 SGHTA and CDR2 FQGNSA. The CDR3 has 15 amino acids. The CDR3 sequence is CASSLAAGTGYGDTF. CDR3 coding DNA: TGTGCCAGCAGCTTAGCGGCAGGGACGGGCTATGGCGACACCTTC.

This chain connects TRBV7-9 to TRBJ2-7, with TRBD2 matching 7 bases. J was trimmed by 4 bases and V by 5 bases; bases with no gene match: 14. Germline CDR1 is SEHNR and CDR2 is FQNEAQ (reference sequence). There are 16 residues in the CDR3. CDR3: CASSTRTGTTGYEQYF. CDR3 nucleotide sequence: TGTGCCAGCAGCACCCGTACCGGGACTACCGGGTACGAGCAGTACTTC.

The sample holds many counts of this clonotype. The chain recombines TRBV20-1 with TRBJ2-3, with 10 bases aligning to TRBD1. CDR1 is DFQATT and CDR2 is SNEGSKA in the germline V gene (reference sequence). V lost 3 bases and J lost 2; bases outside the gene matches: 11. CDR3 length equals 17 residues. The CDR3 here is CSARSGQGSKYTDTQYF. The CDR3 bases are TGCAGTGCTAGGTCGGGACAGGGGTCGAAGTACACAGATACGCAGTATTTT.

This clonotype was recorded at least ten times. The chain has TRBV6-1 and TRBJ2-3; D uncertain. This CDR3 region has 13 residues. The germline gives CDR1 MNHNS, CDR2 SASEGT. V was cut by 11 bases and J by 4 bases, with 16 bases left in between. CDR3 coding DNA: TGTGCCGCACGCGAGGAAATCCCAGATACGCAGTATTTT. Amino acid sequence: CAAREEIPDTQYF.

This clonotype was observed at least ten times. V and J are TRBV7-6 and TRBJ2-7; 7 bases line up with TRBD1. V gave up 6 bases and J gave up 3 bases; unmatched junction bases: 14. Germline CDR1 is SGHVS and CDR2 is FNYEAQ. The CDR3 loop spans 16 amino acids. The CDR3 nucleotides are TGTGCCAGCAGTGTCACGAGGGACAGAGAAAACTACGAGCAGTACTTC. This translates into CASSVTRDRENYEQYF.

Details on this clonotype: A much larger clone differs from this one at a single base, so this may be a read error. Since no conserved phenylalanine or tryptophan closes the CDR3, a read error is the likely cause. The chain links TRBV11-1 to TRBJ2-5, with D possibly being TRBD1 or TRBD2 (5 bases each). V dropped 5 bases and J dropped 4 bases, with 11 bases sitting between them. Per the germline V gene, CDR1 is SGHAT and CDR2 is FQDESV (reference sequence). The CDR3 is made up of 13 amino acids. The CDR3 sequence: CASSPVGGETQYL. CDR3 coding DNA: TGTGCCAGCAGCCCGGTTGGGGGAGAGACCCAGTACCTC.